This T cell receptor (beta chain) was sequenced in a study of blood T cell repertoires in COVID-19. Study in general: Spain, Italy and the United States supplied samples that represented acute and convalescent COVID-19. T cells, B-cell-depleted T cells, or PBMCs provided the cDNA or gDNA that served as material.

Trimming pared 5 bases from V and 2 bases from J, leaving 12 bases between. The CDR3 loop spans 14 amino acids. Germline V CDR1 and CDR2: MNHEY, SVGAGI. In the source study's methods: Amplification of reference gene primers provided the estimated nucleated cell counts. Using immunoSEQ multiplex PCR, the repertoire was profiled, and TCRdb retains in-frame clones only, with some absent. V and J calls and clone size are as listed in that table; D and trimming were resolved from the DNA. The data show about 180,000 clones, with 75% to 85% seen just once and about 1.5% held by the top ten. This sequence joins TRBV6-5 and TRBJ1-1; tentative D call: TRBD1 (5 bases). The sample consisted of peripheral blood. The origin of this receptor is a human donor in a cohort sampled during active COVID-19. In DNA form, the CDR3 reads TGTGCCAGCAGTCCCCAGGGAGGAAACACTGAAGCTTTCTTT. Translated: CASSPQGGNTEAFF.